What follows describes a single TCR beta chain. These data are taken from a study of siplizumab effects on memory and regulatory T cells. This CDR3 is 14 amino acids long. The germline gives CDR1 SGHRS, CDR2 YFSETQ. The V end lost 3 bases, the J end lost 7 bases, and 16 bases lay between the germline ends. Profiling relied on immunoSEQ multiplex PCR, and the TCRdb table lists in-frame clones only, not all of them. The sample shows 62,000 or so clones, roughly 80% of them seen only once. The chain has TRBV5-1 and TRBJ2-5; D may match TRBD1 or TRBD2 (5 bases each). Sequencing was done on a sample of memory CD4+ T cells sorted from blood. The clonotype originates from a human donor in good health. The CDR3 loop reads CASSSPDEGRTQYF. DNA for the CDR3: TGCGCCAGCAGCTCTCCGGATGAGGGACGGACCCAGTACTTC.